A single sample is the source of the 29 T cell receptor beta chains below, sequenced in a study of blood T cells in healthy people across ages. For the second PCR, which ran for 7 to 11 cycles, a sample-barcoded 5' primer and a J-beta primer mix were used. TCRdb ran MiXCR on the 5' RACE reads and lists one entry per CDR3 protein. Of under 700,000 distinct CDR3 sequences in the sample, more than 20% were seen once. This sample also appeared in a second study, on T cells of mothers and their children.

Sequencing input: blood. The receptors here all came from a boy between 10 and 17 years old in good health.

V gene TRBV15 combines with J gene TRBJ2-5; no clear D. V shed 6 bases and J shed 4 bases, with 9 bases lying between them. The CDR3 is 12 amino acids. Germline values: CDR1 LNHNV, CDR2 YYDKDF (reference sequence). This chain's CDR3 is CATRSLGETQYF. Written as DNA, the CDR3 is TGTGCCACCAGAAGTTTAGGAGAGACCCAGTACTTC.

This clonotype was seen only once. This chain links TRBV19 with TRBJ2-5; 12 nucleotides agree with TRBD2. The CDR3 length is 16 residues. Trimming at V came to 4 bases and at J to 4 bases, leaving 7 bases not matched to a gene. CDR1 LNHDA and CDR2 SQIVND come from the germline V gene (reference sequence). The CDR3 protein is CASSTRTSGEGETQYF. The CDR3 bases are TGTGCCAGTAGTACCCGGACTAGCGGGGAGGGAGAGACCCAGTACTTC.

In the case of this clonotype: This may be a read error, as it is one base from a much larger clone. The chain employs TRBV2 and TRBJ2-7; perhaps TRBD2 as D (5 bases). Germline V gene sequence: CDR1 SNHLY, CDR2 FYNNEI. V gave up 4 bases and J gave up 4 bases, with 5 bases separating them. The CDR3 spans 11 residues. The CDR3 spells CASSGEYEQYF. For the CDR3, the DNA is TGTGCCAGCAGTGGGGAGTACGAGCAGTACTTC.

On this clonotype itself: An end of the junction does not agree with germline; a read error may underlie this. CDR3: CSGAGGQSAQCF. In nucleotides, the CDR3 is TGCAGTGGAGCGGGGGGGCAGTCGGCGCAGTGTTTT. The gene calls are TRBV20-1 and TRBJ2-3, with 10 bases that match TRBD2. Looked up from germline, CDR1 is DFQATT and CDR2 is SNEGSKA (reference sequence). There are 12 residues in the CDR3.

The table lists this clonotype with a few counts. The rearrangement uses TRBV28 and TRBJ2-7, with TRBD2 matching over 13 bases. The CDR3 has 16 amino acids. The J segment lost 5 bases and the V segment lost 2 bases, leaving 6 bases of the junction unmatched. Germline V gene lookup returns CDR1 MDHEN and CDR2 SYDVKM. The CDR3 DNA sequence: TGTGCCAGCAGTTTAACCAGGACTAGCGGGGGCAACGAGCAGTACTTC. Translating gives CASSLTRTSGGNEQYF.

The chain joins TRBV7-9 to TRBJ2-6; 12 bases are shared with TRBD1. Germline CDR1 is SEHNR and CDR2 is FQNEAQ (reference sequence). The V and J ends lost 3 bases and 2 bases, in that order; junction bases with no gene match: 5. The CDR3 length is 18 residues. CDR3 loop: CASSFAGTGGPGANVLTF. The CDR3 DNA is TGTGCCAGCAGCTTCGCCGGGACAGGGGGCCCTGGGGCCAACGTCCTGACTTTC. Combining the CDR3 with reference TRBV7-9 and TRBJ2-6 gives the whole variable domain DTGVSQNPRHKITKRGQNVTFRCDPISEHNRLYWYRQTLGQGPEFLTYFQNEAQLEKSRLLSDRFSAERPKGSFSTLEIQRTEQGDSAMYLCASSFAGTGGPGANVLTFGAGSRLTVL.

The CDR3 spells CASSPETPGGDAYNEQFF. In DNA form, the CDR3 reads TGTGCCAGCAGCCCTGAAACCCCAGGGGGCGACGCCTACAATGAGCAGTTCTTC. J is TRBJ2-1 and V is TRBV11-3; 8 bases agree with TRBD1. The germline CDR1 and CDR2 sequences are SGHNT and YENEEA. The CDR3 has 18 residues. Trimming cost V 5 bases and J 2 bases; bases outside gene matches: 14.

The chain links TRBV5-6 to TRBJ2-1; D is ambiguous. Trimming removed 1 base at V and 3 bases at J, with 11 bases between. Germline V lookup: CDR1 SGHDT, CDR2 YYEEEE. This CDR3 is built from 15 residues. CDR3 loop: CASSLKAWLYNEQFF. The CDR3 nucleotides read TGTGCCAGCAGCTTGAAAGCGTGGCTCTACAATGAGCAGTTCTTC.

CDR3: CASSYDPVEVEQFF. DNA for the CDR3: TGTGCCAGCAGTTACGACCCGGTTGAGGTTGAGCAGTTCTTC. The chain recombines TRBV6-2 or TRBV6-3 with TRBJ2-1; D not certain. Trimming removed 2 bases at V and 9 bases at J, with 14 bases between. Germline loops: CDR1 MNHEY, CDR2 SVGEGT. This CDR3 is built from 14 residues.

The chain employs TRBV10-3 and TRBJ2-5; a weak D match, TRBD2 (5 bases). V lost 9 bases and J lost 0, with 14 bases in between. From germline, CDR1 is ENHRY and CDR2 SYGVKD. The CDR3 has 14 residues. The CDR3 here is CAIGRNSDQETQYF. CDR3 bases: TGTGCCATAGGAAGGAATAGCGACCAAGAGACCCAGTACTTC.

The rearrangement links TRBV28 to TRBJ1-2; no definite D call. The CDR3 sequence is 13 residues long. Trimming took 2 bases from V and 4 from J, leaving 8 bases between them. Germline lookup yields CDR1 MDHEN and CDR2 SYDVKM. CDR3 bases: TGTGCCAGCAGTTTAGAGGAAGGCTATGGCTACACCTTC. Translated: CASSLEEGYGYTF.

This clonotype was seen only a few times. The J gene is TRBJ2-3, the V gene TRBV4-3; 12 bases align to TRBD2. V was clipped by 3 bases and J by 1 base; unmatched bases: 8. The CDR3 consists of 18 residues. Germline CDR1 and CDR2: LGHNA and YSLEER. The CDR3: CASSQRLAGEVGTDTQYF. The CDR3 DNA reads TGCGCCAGCAGCCAGCGACTAGCGGGGGAGGTCGGCACAGATACGCAGTATTTT.

This clonotype was detected only a few times. This chain connects TRBV27 to TRBJ2-5; D remains ambiguous. The J call may be wrong; the DNA end is better matched by TRBJ2-7. The CDR3 is 16 amino acids. Germline V gives CDR1 MNHEY, CDR2 SMNVEV (reference sequence). CDR3 sequence: CASSLTLEEFNYEQYF. DNA of the CDR3: TGTGCCAGCAGTTTAACCCTCGAAGAGTTTAACTACGAGCAGTACTTC.

The V call is TRBV11-2, the J call TRBJ2-7, with 7 bases identical to TRBD2. The J call may not be correct, given that the DNA end is closer to TRBJ2-1. This CDR3 is built from 15 residues. Germline CDR1 and CDR2: SGHAT and FQNNGV. Here the CDR3 DNA reads TGTGCCAGCAGCGTCCCCGGGACTAACTACAATGAGCAGTTCTTC. Protein: CASSVPGTNYNEQFF.

The J gene is TRBJ2-5, the V gene TRBV28; TRBD1 might be the D (6 bases). The V and J ends lost 6 bases and 4 bases respectively, with 18 bases between them. The CDR3 contains 15 residues. CDR1 MDHEN and CDR2 SYDVKM come from the germline V gene. CDR3 loop: CASSPLGQSSETQYF. The CDR3 DNA reads TGTGCCAGCAGCCCCCTAGGACAGTCATCAGAGACCCAGTACTTC.

The chain has TRBV6-6 and TRBJ1-1; 8 positions agree with TRBD1. Per the germline V gene, CDR1 is MNHNY and CDR2 is SVGAGI (reference sequence). The CDR3 extends over 14 amino acids. Trimming took 6 bases from V and 1 from J; bases not matched to a gene: 4. DNA for the CDR3: TGTGCCAGCAGCGACAGGGGAGGGAACACTGAAGCTTTCTTT. Amino acids: CASSDRGGNTEAFF.

On this clonotype itself: The junction departs from germline at one end; a sequencing error may be responsible. The chain uses TRBV7-2 and TRBJ2-1, with TRBD2 as a possible D gene (5 bases). Germline CDR1 SGHTA, CDR2 FQGNSA. This CDR3 comprises 15 residues. In DNA, the CDR3 is TGTGCCAGCAGCTTTACTAGTAGCTCCCACAATGAGCAGTTCTTC. Its protein product is CASSFTSSSHNEQFF.

This clonotype was seen a handful of times. V usage is TRBV4-2 and J usage is TRBJ2-5; no definite D call. CDR1 LGHNA and CDR2 YNFKEQ come from the germline V gene. CDR3 length equals 15 residues. Between the trimmed V and J ends, which lost 1 base and 1 base, there was a span of 10 bases. CDR3 in DNA: TGTGCCAGCAGCCAAGTCGACGGCGGCCAAGAGACCCAGTACTTC. Translation gives CASSQVDGGQETQYF.

This chain links TRBV13 with TRBJ2-5; 9 nucleotides agree with TRBD1. The V segment lost 0 bases and the J segment 9 bases; nucleotides outside the gene matches: 8. The CDR3 covers 15 residues. CDR1 and CDR2 (germline): PRHDT, FYEKMQ (reference sequence). CDR3 nucleotides: TGTGCCAGCAGCTTAGGCCAAACAGGGGGCGAGGCCCAGTACTTC. This encodes CASSLGQTGGEAQYF. Variable domain in full (rest from reference TRBV13 and TRBJ2-5): AAGVIQSPRHLIKEKRETATLKCYPIPRHDTVYWYQQGPGQDPQFLISFYEKMQSDKGSIPDRFSAQQFSDYHSELNMSSLELGDSALYFCASSLGQTGGEAQYFGPGTRLLVL.

This clonotype was detected only a few times. This rearrangement joins TRBV10-3 to TRBJ2-1; 14 nucleotides align to TRBD2. The CDR3 consists of 16 residues. Germline trimming cut 6 bases from V and 0 bases from J; bases unmatched to any gene: 1. The germline gives CDR1 ENHRY, CDR2 SYGVKD. CDR3 DNA: TGTGCCATCAGGGGGACTAGCGGGAGCTCCTACAATGAGCAGTTCTTC. Encoded protein: CAIRGTSGSSYNEQFF.

The chain couples TRBV28 to TRBJ2-5; the D gene is possibly TRBD2 (6 bases). The end of the DNA aligns better with TRBJ2-7, so the J call may be wrong. This CDR3 has 16 residues. Per germline, CDR1 MDHEN and CDR2 SYDVKM. Written as DNA, the CDR3 is TGTGCCAGCAGCTCCCCTAGGCGGGGCGGGCTTTACGAGCAGTACTTC. Residues: CASSSPRRGGLYEQYF.

This clonotype was found a few times. The V gene is TRBV25-1, the J gene TRBJ2-7; maybe TRBD2 (5 bases). V lost 3 bases and J lost 6, with 15 bases in between. Germline V gene data show CDR1 as MGHDK and CDR2 as SYGVNS. The CDR3 consists of 14 residues. CDR3 bases: TGTGCCAGCAGTGACCCGGGTCGCGGGCTCGAGCAGTACTTC. Protein sequence: CASSDPGRGLEQYF.

V usage is TRBV9 and J usage is TRBJ1-2; D gene ambiguous. Trimming cost V 0 bases and J 4 bases, with 13 bases left between them. The CDR3 runs 15 residues. From germline, CDR1 is SGDLS and CDR2 YYNGEE. CDR3 sequence reads: CASSVGRSDRYGYTF. CDR3 DNA: TGTGCCAGCAGCGTAGGGCGGAGTGACCGCTATGGCTACACCTTC.

The chain recombines TRBV7-9 with TRBJ1-2; TRBD1 agrees at 8 bases. The ends lost 1 base at V and 4 bases at J; junction bases unmatched: 5. The germline V gene has CDR1 SEHNR and CDR2 FQNEAQ (reference sequence). CDR3 length equals 15 residues. CDR3 residues: CASSLDRGTTYGYTF. The CDR3 coding sequence is TGTGCCAGCAGCTTAGACAGGGGGACCACCTATGGCTACACCTTC.

The sample holds a few counts of this clonotype. This chain connects TRBV7-9 to TRBJ2-2; 10 nucleotides agree with TRBD2. Trimming cost V 5 bases and J 8 bases; bases outside gene matches: 11. The CDR3 has 16 amino acids. Germline lookup yields CDR1 SEHNR and CDR2 FQNEAQ (reference sequence). As DNA, the CDR3 is TGTGCCAGCAGCGTACTACTAGCGGGATTTAATGGGGAGCTGTTTTTT. Amino acids: CASSVLLAGFNGELFF.

The chain couples TRBV7-9 to TRBJ1-2, with D hard to call. The V end lost 1 base, the J end lost 2 bases, and 11 bases lay between the germline ends. Germline V gene sequence: CDR1 SEHNR, CDR2 FQNEAQ (reference sequence). The CDR3 consists of 15 residues. The CDR3 reads CASSLVGRDNYGYTF. The CDR3 nucleotides are TGTGCCAGCAGCTTAGTGGGCAGAGACAACTATGGCTACACCTTC.

This clonotype was seen at least ten times. This chain connects TRBV28 to TRBJ1-2; possibly TRBD1 for D (5 bases). CDR1 MDHEN and CDR2 SYDVKM come from the germline V gene. Trimming took off 5 bases at V and 2 bases at J, with 21 bases between the two ends. The CDR3 extends over 17 amino acids. In DNA, the CDR3 is TGTGCCAGCAGTGGGGCGGTGGGCAGACGAACCAACTATGGCTACACCTTC. This gives the protein CASSGAVGRRTNYGYTF.

In its sample, this clonotype was seen a few times. The V gene is TRBV7-2, the J gene TRBJ2-5, with unresolved D. CDR1 is SGHTA, CDR2 FQGNSA, per germline. The CDR3 has 13 residues. V was trimmed by 4 bases and J by 4 bases, leaving 10 bases between them. The CDR3 DNA is TGTGCCAGCAGCTCACGGACCTTAGAGACCCAGTACTTC. Its protein product is CASSSRTLETQYF.

V gene TRBV6-5 combines with J gene TRBJ2-6; D possibly corresponds to TRBD1 (6 bases). Looked up from germline, CDR1 is MNHEY and CDR2 is SVGAGI. With 6 bases removed from V and 2 bases from J, the gap between germline ends came to 8 bases. The CDR3 covers 14 residues. CDR3 sequence: CASRTGAGANVLTF. CDR3 bases: TGTGCCAGCAGGACAGGAGCTGGGGCCAACGTCCTGACTTTC.